This T cell receptor beta chain was sequenced during a study of blood T cell repertoires in COVID-19 (dated by TCRdb to 2020 to 2021). Regarding the complete study: Samples covering the acute and convalescent phases of COVID-19 were provided by collaborators in the United States, Italy and Spain. Sample metadata almost always included a de-identified subject ID, COVID-19 status, age in years and sex. Samples were obtained from the ongoing ImmuneRACE study (first 160 participants) and from 1,000 to 1,500 subjects provided by 6 global collaborators. The repertoires were made available in a free public database intended to serve as a resource for research on the immune response to SARS-CoV-2. Where available, HLA class I and class II types were obtained from metadata supplied by the sample provider rather than from assay-based typing. The material from the prospective study consisted of cDNA or gDNA derived from T cells, B-cell-depleted T cells, or PBMCs. Deeply sampled blood TCRbeta repertoires from subjects exposed to, actively infected with, or recovered from COVID-19 were included in the dataset.

General study outcomes and caveats: Clinical and demographic metadata were provided uncurated, with the amount varying by source and participant.

TCRbeta CDR3 regions were amplified from genomic DNA by means of the immunoSEQ Assay, a bias-controlled multiplex PCR. Per the original workflow: The number of nucleated cells in each sample was estimated from the amplification of reference gene primers within the assay. To quantify the absolute abundance of each unique TCRbeta CDR3 rearrangement, sequence reads were collapsed and filtered. Productive Simpson clonality was computed per sample as the square root of Simpson's diversity index over productive rearrangements. In its TCRdb copy, this immuneACCESS table keeps in-frame sequences only and misses some clones. Where compared with another copy, unresolved V genes explain less than half of these, and the others have no known cause. The V and J calls and the clone size are those of that table, but D and trimming were determined from the DNA. A total of 100,000 to 150,000 clones appear in this sample, 85% to 90% of them only once. The leading ten clones occupy less than 20% of the sample.

Compared with germline, V lacks 6 bases and J lacks 1 base; bases without a gene match: 6. The CDR3 runs 15 amino acids, cysteine and phenylalanine included. The only DNA kept is the CDR3, 45 bases in frame from the first base. Reading the germline V gene (reference sequence) gives CDR1 LNHDA and CDR2 SQIVND. The collaborating institutions used their own protocols to collect whole blood in K2EDTA tubes. For TCRbeta analysis, collaborator samples were shipped as frozen whole blood, as isolated PBMCs, or as DNA extracted from either sample type. With regard to this clone: This receptor's antigen is unknown. The record has no base qualities; no much larger clone is one base away.

The receptor was derived from a man aged 50-60 years with active or convalescent COVID-19. This sequence uses TRBV19 and TRBJ1-2, and 9 bases in between align with TRBD1. Sequenced material: peripheral blood. The DNA reads TGTGCCAGTAGGACGGGACAGGGACTTAACTATGGCTACACCTTC. The translation is CASRTGQGLNYGYTF.